Listed below are T cell receptor beta chains from one sample, sequenced in a study of siplizumab effects on memory and regulatory T cells. Libraries were prepared by immunoSEQ multiplex PCR; TCRdb keeps only in-frame clonotypes and omits some of them. Found here are tens of thousands of clones, roughly 83% of them singletons; the top ten hold about 3.8%. Specimen: memory CD4+ T cells sorted from blood. The receptors here all came from a human donor in good health. CDR3s include the opening cysteine and the closing phenylalanine or tryptophan. A D gene is named only where the DNA matches it firmly. Clone size appears in some rows only: once, few, many, or a class for an expanded clone.

TRBV25-1,.,TRBJ2-7,.,CASSEYRGEEQYF,TGTGCCAGCAGTGAATACAGGGGTGAGGAGCAGTACTTC
TRBV7-9,TRBD2,TRBJ2-1,.,CASSLRGGDNEQFF,TGTGCCAGCAGCCTCCGGGGGGGGGACAATGAGCAGTTCTTC
TRBV6-5,TRBD1,TRBJ1-2,.,CASSYSWTGNGYTF,TGTGCCAGCAGTTACTCGTGGACAGGGAACGGCTACACCTTC
TRBV12-5,TRBD1,TRBJ1-5,.,CASGLVPSLGQGKSNQPQHF,TGTGCTAGTGGTTTGGTACCCTCTTTGGGACAGGGGAAAAGCAATCAGCCCCAGCATTTT
TRBV5-1,.,TRBJ2-7,once,CASSLGTWTYEQYF,TGCGCCAGCAGCTTGGGGACTTGGACTTACGAGCAGTACTTC
TRBV29-1,.,TRBJ2-7,.,CSVVISGTYGEQYF,TGCAGCGTTGTGATCTCTGGGACTTACGGCGAGCAGTACTTC
TRBV2,.,TRBJ1-5,.,CASSPVTDQPQHF,TGTGCCAGCAGTCCCGTGACAGATCAGCCCCAGCATTTT
TRBV27,TRBD1,TRBJ2-4,.,CASSPRTGNRAKNIQYF,TGTGCCAGCAGTCCCCGGACAGGGAATCGAGCCAAAAACATTCAGTACTTC
TRBV30,.,TRBJ2-6,.,CAWSVQGANVLTF,TGTGCCTGGAGTGTACAAGGGGCCAACGTCCTGACTTTC
TRBV7-2,.,TRBJ2-7,.,CASSRTHYEQYF,TGTGCCAGCAGCCGCACTCACTACGAGCAGTACTTC
TRBV30,.,TRBJ2-1,.,CAWSVRVGSSGFF,TGTGCCTGGAGTGTACGGGTAGGCAGCTCGGGGTTCTTC
TRBV29-1,TRBD1,TRBJ1-2,.,CSVGQGFGYTF,TGCAGCGTTGGACAGGGCTTTGGCTACACCTTC
TRBV6-5,TRBD2,TRBJ2-1,.,CATRTRMFNEQFF,TGTGCCACTAGGACTAGGATGTTCAATGAGCAGTTCTTC
TRBV7-8,.,TRBJ2-2,few,CASSWGGLMNTGELFF,TGTGCCAGCAGCTGGGGGGGCCTTATGAACACCGGGGAGCTGTTTTTT
TRBV7-3,.,TRBJ1-5,.,CASSLDDSYNQPQHF,TGTGCCAGCAGCTTAGATGACAGTTACAATCAGCCCCAGCATTTT
TRBV5-1,TRBD2,TRBJ2-1,.,CASSLVAGGFYNEQFF,TGCGCCAGCAGCTTGGTTGCGGGGGGGTTTTACAATGAGCAGTTCTTC
TRBV9,.,TRBJ2-3,.,CASSLEFEGDTQYF,TGTGCCAGCAGCCTAGAGTTTGAGGGGGATACGCAGTATTTT
TRBV6-6,TRBD1,TRBJ1-1,.,CASSSDRERPEAFF,TGTGCCAGCAGTTCGGACAGGGAAAGACCTGAAGCTTTCTTT
TRBV10-1,.,TRBJ2-5,.,CASSENGETQYF,TGCGCCAGCAGTGAGAACGGAGAGACCCAGTACTTC
TRBV29-1,.,TRBJ1-6,.,CSVEDFIGAPLHF,TGCAGCGTTGAAGATTTTATCGGGGCACCCCTCCACTTT
TRBV30,.,TRBJ1-5,.,CAWSSAGGQPQHF,TGTGCCTGGAGTTCGGCCGGAGGTCAGCCCCAGCATTTT
TRBV11-2,TRBD2,TRBJ2-5,.,CASSPGLAGRRETQYF,TGTGCCAGCAGCCCGGGACTAGCGGGTCGTAGGGAGACCCAGTACTTC
TRBV2,TRBD1,TRBJ2-7,.,CASSGRTGGPYEQYF,TGTGCCAGCAGCGGTAGAACAGGGGGCCCCTACGAGCAGTACTTC
TRBV5-4,TRBD1,TRBJ2-7,.,CASSLGGQGITYEQYF,TGTGCCAGCAGCTTGGGAGGACAGGGAATCACCTACGAGCAGTACTTC
TRBV5-1,TRBD2,TRBJ2-7,.,CASSLSSGSAYEQYF,TGCGCCAGCAGCTTGAGTAGCGGGAGCGCCTACGAGCAGTACTTC
TRBV19,.,TRBJ1-3,.,CASSMSPGATGNTIYF,TGTGCCAGTAGTATGAGCCCCGGGGCGACTGGAAACACCATATATTTT
TRBV2,TRBD2,TRBJ2-3,.,CASSKRSGLNRDTQYF,TGTGCCAGCTCCAAGAGGTCGGGACTAAACCGAGATACGCAGTATTTT
TRBV19,.,TRBJ1-4,.,CASSPSREPNEKLFF,TGTGCCAGTAGCCCCTCGCGGGAGCCTAATGAAAAACTGTTTTTT
TRBV6-4,.,TRBJ2-7,.,CAISESTGPGGHEQYF,TGTGCCATCAGTGAGTCAACCGGGCCGGGGGGCCACGAGCAGTACTTC
TRBV30,TRBD1,TRBJ1-4,.,CAWRSTGSIWKLFF,TGTGCCTGGAGATCGACAGGGTCCATTTGGAAACTGTTTTTT
TRBV7-7,.,TRBJ1-1,.,CASSRDANTEAFF,TGTGCTAGCAGCCGAGATGCGAACACTGAAGCTTTCTTT
TRBV5-1,.,TRBJ2-1,once,CASSHGTGNNEQFF,TGCGCCAGCAGCCATGGGACTGGAAACAATGAGCAGTTCTTC
TRBV11-2,.,TRBJ2-3,once,CASSPRGLTGTQYF,TGTGCCAGCAGCCCCCGAGGGTTAACGGGGACGCAGTATTTT
TRBV2,TRBD1,TRBJ2-4,once,CASSEGQGGIQYF,TGTGCCAGCAGTGAAGGACAGGGGGGCATTCAGTACTTC
TRBV6-6,.,TRBJ2-2,.,CASSYNPTGGGELFF,TGTGCCAGCAGTTATAATCCGACGGGTGGCGGGGAGCTGTTTTTT
TRBV6-6,.,TRBJ1-5,.,CASRRSGGSDQPQHF,TGTGCCAGCAGAAGGTCTGGGGGATCGGATCAGCCCCAGCATTTT
TRBV5-4,TRBD1,TRBJ1-3,.,CASSHRQGAGGNTIYF,TGTGCCAGCAGCCATAGACAGGGGGCTGGTGGAAACACCATATATTTT
TRBV10-3,.,TRBJ2-5,.,CAISESRVQETQYF,TGTGCCATCAGTGAGTCAAGGGTCCAAGAGACCCAGTACTTC
TRBV10-3,.,TRBJ2-2,.,CAISDGAGELFF,TGTGCCATCAGTGACGGGGCCGGGGAGCTGTTTTTT
TRBV18,TRBD1,TRBJ2-2,.,CASSPDRRTGELFF,TGTGCCAGCTCACCGGACAGGCGCACCGGGGAGCTGTTTTTT
TRBV5-3,.,TRBJ1-5,.,CARIMGAAWGGNQPQHF,TGTGCCAGAATAATGGGGGCCGCATGGGGAGGCAATCAGCCCCAGCATTTT
TRBV10-3,.,TRBJ1-1,.,CAISGEGGTEAFF,TGTGCCATCAGTGGGGAGGGAGGCACTGAAGCTTTCTTT
TRBV5-4,.,TRBJ1-2,.,CASSPDSFGYTF,TGTGCCAGCAGTCCGGACAGCTTTGGCTACACCTTC
TRBV6-5,TRBD2,TRBJ2-7,.,CASSSPLTSGSYEQYF,TGTGCCAGCAGTTCCCCCTTAACTAGCGGGAGTTACGAGCAGTACTTC
TRBV7-2,TRBD2,TRBJ2-1,few,CASSLVHSSGGRRYNEQFF,TGTGCCAGCAGCTTAGTCCACTCTAGCGGGGGGCGCCGATACAATGAGCAGTTCTTC
TRBV5-1,.,TRBJ2-5,.,CASSSGTSQETQYF,TGCGCCAGCAGCTCCGGGACTTCGCAAGAGACCCAGTACTTC